Listed below are T cell receptor beta chains from one sample, sequenced in a study of CD8 T cells in Susac syndrome. Each CDR3 protein gets one entry after TCRdb re-called the immunoSEQ multiplex PCR reads with MiXCR. The table has about 190,000 distinct CDR3 sequences, almost 96% seen once. What was sequenced was CD4+ T cells from PBMCs. Receptors originate from a human donor with Susac syndrome. Each CDR3 is given without its conserved first and last residue. The order of the fields is V gene, D gene, clone size, CDR3 protein. A D gene is named only where the DNA matches it firmly. Part of the rows lack a size; the others show once, few, many or a class for expanded clones.

TRBV20-1	TRBD2	NA	SAWGWRGGRDTQY
TRBV29-1	NA	NA	SVAPAPGAYEQY
TRBV12-3/TRBV12-4	NA	NA	ASGDRRGVSPLH
TRBV7-2	TRBD2	NA	ATMRGAYNEQF
TRBV5-1	TRBD2	NA	ASSLGLAGDVEYEQY
TRBV5-1	NA	NA	ASSYTLSATALLSYNEQF
TRBV12-3/TRBV12-4	NA	once	ASSSPVGNQPQH
TRBV30	TRBD1	NA	AWGGTGKLFTQY
TRBV27	TRBD2	NA	ASSKTSGVTDTQY
TRBV3-1	NA	NA	ASSQVPSNTEAF
TRBV7-2	NA	NA	ASSLKIAGELF
TRBV29-1	NA	NA	SPRGGSSGYT
TRBV27	TRBD1	NA	ASRQGLNYGYT
TRBV7-3	NA	NA	ASSLGWGGGNEQF
TRBV5-1	NA	NA	ASSLESPSSTDTQY
TRBV20-1	TRBD1	NA	SARDLRGGLNYGYT
TRBV12-3/TRBV12-4	NA	NA	ASSLGRRGAKNIQY
TRBV29-1	TRBD1	NA	SVEGQGRIYGYT
TRBV5-6	NA	NA	ASSRPGAAGGYT
TRBV6-5	NA	NA	ASSRDTFNQPQH
TRBV2	NA	NA	ASSLNLSNQPQH
TRBV12-3/TRBV12-4	NA	NA	ASSLGGTDSPLH
TRBV3-1	NA	NA	ASSRGGTPYEQY
TRBV12-3/TRBV12-4	NA	NA	ASSTRAKNIQY
TRBV4-2	NA	NA	ASSQEPGRGNEKLF
TRBV10-1	NA	NA	ASLGSPLH
TRBV7-2	TRBD1	NA	AGGEQGSYNSPLH
TRBV5-1	NA	NA	ASSSGTATYYEQY
TRBV29-1	NA	NA	SVGHAYEQY
TRBV30	NA	once	AWSVQGGNQPQH
TRBV5-1	NA	NA	ASSFGVQETQY
TRBV29-1	NA	NA	SVRQAYEVEQY
TRBV29-1	TRBD1	NA	SVEDEDRGYGEQY
TRBV20-1	NA	NA	SAPVEGRIYGYT
TRBV15	NA	NA	ATRAGYNSPLH
TRBV6-5	TRBD2	NA	ASSYSPPGSGGSQETQY